The sequence of this TCR beta chain was determined in a study of cytomegalovirus exposure and HLA in healthy donors. Overall study: The 120 validation repertoires used the same platform as the 550 to 700 first-cohort repertoires (as reported by a later analysis). Study-level points and caveats: It was found in a later analysis that first-cohort TCR clusters tended to co-occur in the roughly 120 validation repertoires. Altogether, about 160 TCR beta chains were recorded as cytomegalovirus-associated. Both high specificity and high sensitivity reportedly marked the classifier's diagnosis of cytomegalovirus status.

The CDR3 sequence is 15 residues long. Per the germline V gene, CDR1 is MNHEY and CDR2 is SMNVEV (reference sequence). V trimming: 7 bases; J trimming: 7 bases; junction bases outside the gene matches: 10. To note about this clone: No antigen is known for it.

TCRdb keeps only in-frame clones here, not all; method: immunoSEQ multiplex PCR. The data contain approximately 130,000 clones, more than 75% of them seen just once; the ten biggest clones take up 2.1%. The receptor comes from a woman in her thirties in good health and CMV-seronegative. Sequences were obtained from PBMCs. The rearrangement links TRBV27 to TRBJ1-6, with 7 positions matching TRBD1. The DNA of the CDR3 is TGTGCCAGCACCGGGTCGGGACAGCGAAATTCACCCCTCCACTTT. This translates into CASTGSGQRNSPLHF.